The entry that follows covers one TCR beta chain sequence. Its target is not known. Germline V CDR1 and CDR2: DFQATT, SNEGSKA (reference sequence). The V end lost 5 bases, the J end lost 6 bases, and 7 bases lay between the germline ends. The CDR3 contains 10 residues. The sample originates from a study of chemoradiotherapy in HPV16-positive cancers. Overall study results and limits: Only a couple of HPV16-positive patients supplied the functional HPV-specificity definition.

Profiling relied on immunoSEQ multiplex PCR, and the TCRdb table lists in-frame clones only, not all of them. The table lists roughly 34,000 clones, 80% of them singletons. The sample here was blood, taken from a patient who underwent chemoradiotherapy. The sequence was collected from a human donor with HPV-associated anogenital cancer. The chain combines TRBV20-1 with TRBJ1-2; D possibly corresponds to TRBD1 (6 bases). This chain's CDR3 is CSAGQNGYTF. The CDR3 nucleotides are TGCAGTGCTGGACAGAATGGCTACACCTTC.